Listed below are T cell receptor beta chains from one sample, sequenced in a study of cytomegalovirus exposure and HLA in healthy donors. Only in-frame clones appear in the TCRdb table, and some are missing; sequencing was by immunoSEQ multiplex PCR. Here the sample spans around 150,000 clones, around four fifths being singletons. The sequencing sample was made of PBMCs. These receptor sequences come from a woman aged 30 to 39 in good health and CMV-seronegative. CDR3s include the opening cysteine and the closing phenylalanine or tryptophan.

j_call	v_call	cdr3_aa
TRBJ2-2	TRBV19	CASSSGGASGELFF
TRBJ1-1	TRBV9	CASSVGGQALNTEAFF
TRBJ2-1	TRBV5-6	CASSPAGDTEQFF
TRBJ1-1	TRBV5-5	CASSFRQRNTEAFF
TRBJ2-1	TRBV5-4	CAGSLSPGGHNEQFF
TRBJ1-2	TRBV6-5	CASKQQGANYGYTF
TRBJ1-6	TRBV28	CASSLGQGHGPLHF
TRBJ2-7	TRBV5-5	CASSFTAYEQYF
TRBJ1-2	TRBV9	CASSVDAGQGEGYTF
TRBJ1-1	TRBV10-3	CAINDGMNTEAFF
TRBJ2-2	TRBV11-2	CASTKKGATGELFF
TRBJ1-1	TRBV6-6	CASRESGTGGATEAFF
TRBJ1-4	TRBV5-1	CASSLTGTGFDEKLFF
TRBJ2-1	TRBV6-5	CASSLLAGGPNEQFF
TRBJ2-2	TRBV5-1	CASSFTVGGGTGELFF
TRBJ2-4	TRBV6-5	CASSYPGLGLQYF
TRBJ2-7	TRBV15	CATSREGQGAGEQYF
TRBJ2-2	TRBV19	CASIGGTAQANTGELFF
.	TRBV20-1	CSATSYEQYF
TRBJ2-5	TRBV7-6	CASSLGVAGEQETQYF
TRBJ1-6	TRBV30	CAWRDRDHFLNSPLHF
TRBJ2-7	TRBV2	CASNSGLASPYF
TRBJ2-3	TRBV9	CASSGPRGGLLSTDTQYF
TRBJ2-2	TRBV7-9	CASSRGGGTGELFF
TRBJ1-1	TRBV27	CASSFSHDRVIGTEAFF
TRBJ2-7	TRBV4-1	CASSQDSGLKEYF
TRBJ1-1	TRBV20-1	CSAGRGDEAFF
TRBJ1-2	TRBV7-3	CASSSNGKLGYTF
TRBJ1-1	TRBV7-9	CASRPTGMEPEAFF
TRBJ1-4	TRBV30	CAWRSRTGLSKLFF
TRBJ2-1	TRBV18	CASSSPADEQFF
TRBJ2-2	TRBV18	CASSFRDRNTGELFF
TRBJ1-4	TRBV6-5	CASSYGTGREKLFF
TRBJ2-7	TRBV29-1	CSVEDGGKGYEQYF
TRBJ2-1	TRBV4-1	CASSQGGLAGQQFF
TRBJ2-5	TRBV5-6	CASSTLRAGGETQYF